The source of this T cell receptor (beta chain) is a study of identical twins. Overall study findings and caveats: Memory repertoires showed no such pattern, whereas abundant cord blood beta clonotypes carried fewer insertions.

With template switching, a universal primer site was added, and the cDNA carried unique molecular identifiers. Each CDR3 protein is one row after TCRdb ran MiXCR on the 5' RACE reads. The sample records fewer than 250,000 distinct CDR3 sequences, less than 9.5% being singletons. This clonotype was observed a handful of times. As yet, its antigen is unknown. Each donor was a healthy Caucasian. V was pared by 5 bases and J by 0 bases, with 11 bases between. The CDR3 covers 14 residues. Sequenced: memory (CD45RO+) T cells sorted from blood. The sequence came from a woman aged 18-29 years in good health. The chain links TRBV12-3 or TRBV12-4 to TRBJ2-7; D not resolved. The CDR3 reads CASSRGGGSYEQYF. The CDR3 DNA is TGTGCCAGCAGTCGAGGTGGCGGCTCCTACGAGCAGTACTTC.